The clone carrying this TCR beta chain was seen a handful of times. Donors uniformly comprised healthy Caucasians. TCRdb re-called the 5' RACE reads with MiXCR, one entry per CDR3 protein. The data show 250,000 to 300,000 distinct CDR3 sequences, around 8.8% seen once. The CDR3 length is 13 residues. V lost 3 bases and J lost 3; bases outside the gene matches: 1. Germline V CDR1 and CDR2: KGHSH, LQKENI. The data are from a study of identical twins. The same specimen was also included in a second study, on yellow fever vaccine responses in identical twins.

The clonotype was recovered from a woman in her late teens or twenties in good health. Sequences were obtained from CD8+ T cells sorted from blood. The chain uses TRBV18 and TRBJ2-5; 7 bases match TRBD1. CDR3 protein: CASSPDREETQYF. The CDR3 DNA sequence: TGTGCCAGCTCACCCGACAGGGAAGAGACCCAGTACTTC.